The rows below give T cell receptor beta chains drawn from one sample of a study of T-cell reconstitution after alpha-beta-depleted transplantation in children. TCRdb analysed the PCR reads with MiXCR anew, one entry per CDR3 protein. Seen here are roughly 490,000 distinct CDR3 sequences, approximately 10% observed once, and the top ten hold approximately 14%. This material consisted of PBMCs, mostly from graft donor cells, taken 180 days after TCRalphabeta/CD19-depleted stem cell transplant. The receptors were sampled from a female patient aged 2-9 years who had a stem cell transplant for aplastic anemia, so the T cells may come from the graft donor. The CDR3 runs from the conserved cysteine through the conserved F or W. A D gene is named only where the DNA matches it firmly. Clone size is shown for a subset of rows, as once, few, many or a class of expanded clone.

V gene: TRBV7-2
J gene: TRBJ2-5
clone size: few
D gene: -
CDR3 DNA: TGTGCCAGCAGCTTAGCGGTGGGGACCCAGTACTTC
CDR3 protein: CASSLAVGTQYF

V gene: TRBV5-1
J gene: TRBJ1-2
clone size: many
D gene: -
CDR3 DNA: TGCGCCAGCAGCTTGATCTACAGGGAGAGCGACTATGGCTACACCTTC
CDR3 protein: CASSLIYRESDYGYTF

V gene: TRBV5-1
J gene: TRBJ1-1
clone size: few
D gene: -
CDR3 DNA: TGCGCCAGCAGCTTGCGCCAGGGACGAGGAAACACTGAAGCTTTCTTT
CDR3 protein: CASSLRQGRGNTEAFF

V gene: TRBV7-2
J gene: TRBJ2-7
clone size: -
D gene: -
CDR3 DNA: TGTGCCAGCAGCTTATTCCGGGCCCCCTACGAGCAGTACTTC
CDR3 protein: CASSLFRAPYEQYF

V gene: TRBV29-1
J gene: TRBJ2-5
clone size: -
D gene: -
CDR3 DNA: TGCAGCGTAGTTGGGGCAGGGCGAGAGACCCAGTACTTC
CDR3 protein: CSVVGAGRETQYF

V gene: TRBV7-2
J gene: TRBJ2-1
clone size: few
D gene: TRBD2
CDR3 DNA: TGTGCCAGCACCCTTGGGCTAGCGGTCCACAATGAGCAGTTCTTC
CDR3 protein: CASTLGLAVHNEQFF

V gene: TRBV6-2/TRBV6-3
J gene: TRBJ2-2
clone size: many
D gene: TRBD1
CDR3 DNA: TGTGCCAGCAGTTACCGGGACAGGAACACCGGGGAGCTGTTTTTT
CDR3 protein: CASSYRDRNTGELFF

V gene: TRBV20-1
J gene: TRBJ1-1
clone size: many
D gene: -
CDR3 DNA: TGCAGTGCTAGAGCTGGCGGGGCCGGCAAAAACACTGAAGCTTTCTTT
CDR3 protein: CSARAGGAGKNTEAFF

V gene: TRBV30
J gene: TRBJ2-1
clone size: -
D gene: -
CDR3 DNA: TGTGCCTGGAGTTGGAGTAGCTTCAATGAGCAGTTCTTC
CDR3 protein: CAWSWSSFNEQFF

V gene: TRBV4-3
J gene: TRBJ2-2
clone size: -
D gene: -
CDR3 DNA: TGCGCCAGCAGCCAAGCTAGCGAGAACACCGGGGAGCTGTTTTTT
CDR3 protein: CASSQASENTGELFF

V gene: TRBV11-2
J gene: TRBJ2-3
clone size: few
D gene: TRBD2
CDR3 DNA: TGTGCCAGCACCCTTAGACCCATTTTAGCGGGAGGGGGCACAGATACGCAGTATTTT
CDR3 protein: CASTLRPILAGGGTDTQYF

V gene: TRBV28
J gene: TRBJ2-5
clone size: few
D gene: TRBD2
CDR3 DNA: TGTGCCAGCACCTTTAGGACTAGCGACGAGACCCAGTACTTC
CDR3 protein: CASTFRTSDETQYF

V gene: TRBV7-8
J gene: TRBJ2-4
clone size: -
D gene: -
CDR3 DNA: TGTGCCAGCAGCGACAAATTGCGGGGGCGCGGCGCCAAAAACATTCAGTACTTC
CDR3 protein: CASSDKLRGRGAKNIQYF

V gene: TRBV19
J gene: TRBJ2-3
clone size: -
D gene: TRBD1
CDR3 DNA: TGTGCCACCCAGGGACAGGGGGCTGCAGATACGCAGTATTTT
CDR3 protein: CATQGQGAADTQYF

V gene: TRBV14
J gene: TRBJ2-7
clone size: -
D gene: TRBD2
CDR3 DNA: TGTGCCAGCAGCCAAGGGGGGCAGCGGGAGCGCTCCTACGAGCAGTACTTC
CDR3 protein: CASSQGGQRERSYEQYF

V gene: TRBV20-1
J gene: TRBJ2-1
clone size: many
D gene: -
CDR3 DNA: TGCAGTGCTGCCTCCAATGAGCAGTTCTTC
CDR3 protein: CSAASNEQFF

V gene: TRBV18
J gene: TRBJ2-2
clone size: once
D gene: -
CDR3 DNA: TGTGCCAGCTCACCAACAGGGAAGGGGCACACCGGGGAGCTGTTTTTT
CDR3 protein: CASSPTGKGHTGELFF

V gene: TRBV18
J gene: TRBJ2-5
clone size: few
D gene: -
CDR3 DNA: TGTGCCAGCTCACCGATTGGAGAGACCCAGTACTTC
CDR3 protein: CASSPIGETQYF

V gene: TRBV9
J gene: TRBJ2-3
clone size: few
D gene: TRBD1
CDR3 DNA: TGTGCCAGCAGCGCTGGACAGGGGTCAGCCACAGATACGCAGTATTTT
CDR3 protein: CASSAGQGSATDTQYF

V gene: TRBV6-5
J gene: TRBJ2-7
clone size: many
D gene: TRBD2
CDR3 DNA: TGTGCCAGCAAAAGGGGAAGCGGGAGCGGCTCCTACGAGCAGTACTTC
CDR3 protein: CASKRGSGSGSYEQYF

V gene: TRBV11-2
J gene: TRBJ2-3
clone size: -
D gene: TRBD2
CDR3 DNA: TGTGCCAGCAGCCGAGGAACTCTAGCGGGAGGGAGCACAGATACGCAGTATTTT
CDR3 protein: CASSRGTLAGGSTDTQYF

V gene: TRBV7-3
J gene: TRBJ2-7
clone size: -
D gene: -
CDR3 DNA: TGTGCCAGCAGCCCGGGGAGCGCCGACTACTACGAGCAGTACTTC
CDR3 protein: CASSPGSADYYEQYF

V gene: TRBV3-1
J gene: TRBJ2-1
clone size: -
D gene: TRBD2
CDR3 DNA: TGTGCCAGCAGCCAGTACCCGGGACTAGCGGGAGGATATGAGCAGTTCTTC
CDR3 protein: CASSQYPGLAGGYEQFF

V gene: TRBV7-2
J gene: TRBJ2-1
clone size: -
D gene: -
CDR3 DNA: TGTGCCAGCAGTAATCCCCCGGAAGGAACCTACAATGAGCAGTTCTTC
CDR3 protein: CASSNPPEGTYNEQFF

V gene: TRBV4-3
J gene: TRBJ1-4
clone size: few
D gene: -
CDR3 DNA: TGCGCCAGCAGCCAAGATACAGAAGGAGGGGAAAAACTGTTTTTT
CDR3 protein: CASSQDTEGGEKLFF

V gene: TRBV3-1
J gene: TRBJ1-2
clone size: -
D gene: TRBD1
CDR3 DNA: TGTGCCAGCAGCCAAGAGTCGAGGACAGGGTCACATGGCTACACCTTC
CDR3 protein: CASSQESRTGSHGYTF

V gene: TRBV4-3
J gene: TRBJ2-3
clone size: -
D gene: -
CDR3 DNA: TGCGCCAGCAGCTACTATAGAGGCCCAAGCACAGATACGCAGTATTTT
CDR3 protein: CASSYYRGPSTDTQYF

V gene: TRBV12-3/TRBV12-4
J gene: TRBJ2-3
clone size: few
D gene: TRBD2
CDR3 DNA: TGTGCCAGCAGTTTCCTTAGCGGGAGCGGTCCCCGGCCCGCCCCTCTGCCCAAAGATACGCAGTATTTT
CDR3 protein: CASSFLSGSGPRPAPLPKDTQYF

V gene: TRBV12-3/TRBV12-4
J gene: TRBJ2-1
clone size: few
D gene: -
CDR3 DNA: TGTGCCAGCACCCAATATGAGGCCCCATACAATGAGCAGTTCTTC
CDR3 protein: CASTQYEAPYNEQFF

V gene: TRBV7-2
J gene: TRBJ2-3
clone size: few
D gene: -
CDR3 DNA: TGTGCCAGCAGCTTAAAGGACGGGAGAACAGATACGCAGTATTTT
CDR3 protein: CASSLKDGRTDTQYF

V gene: TRBV7-6
J gene: TRBJ2-1
clone size: -
D gene: -
CDR3 DNA: TGTGCCAGCAGCCCCACCGCCGCGGTTAGCTCCTACAATGAGCAGTTCTTC
CDR3 protein: CASSPTAAVSSYNEQFF

V gene: TRBV28
J gene: TRBJ2-6
clone size: many
D gene: -
CDR3 DNA: TGTGCCAGCAGTTTCAGGGGTTACTCTGGGGCCAACGTCCTGACTTTC
CDR3 protein: CASSFRGYSGANVLTF

V gene: TRBV12-3/TRBV12-4
J gene: TRBJ2-1
clone size: -
D gene: -
CDR3 DNA: TGTGCCAGCAGTTTAAGAGGGGCCGTGGAGCAGTTCTTC
CDR3 protein: CASSLRGAVEQFF

V gene: TRBV7-2
J gene: TRBJ2-1
clone size: -
D gene: -
CDR3 DNA: TGTGCCAGCAGCCCCAAGGGGGGTGAGCAGTTCTTC
CDR3 protein: CASSPKGGEQFF

V gene: TRBV7-6
J gene: TRBJ1-5
clone size: -
D gene: -
CDR3 DNA: TGTGCCAGCAGCTTAGCAGGGTATCAGCCCCAGCATTTT
CDR3 protein: CASSLAGYQPQHF

V gene: TRBV5-1
J gene: TRBJ2-5
clone size: few
D gene: TRBD2
CDR3 DNA: TGCGCCAGCAGGGGACTAGCGTTACAAGAGACCCAGTACTTC
CDR3 protein: CASRGLALQETQYF

V gene: TRBV7-7
J gene: TRBJ2-5
clone size: many
D gene: -
CDR3 DNA: TGTGCCAGCAGCTTAGCTCGTCAAGAGACCCAGTACTTC
CDR3 protein: CASSLARQETQYF

V gene: TRBV7-2
J gene: TRBJ2-1
clone size: many
D gene: TRBD1
CDR3 DNA: TGTGCCAGCGTACTAATGGGACAGGTGGATTTAGAGCAGTTCTTC
CDR3 protein: CASVLMGQVDLEQFF

V gene: TRBV15
J gene: TRBJ1-4
clone size: few
D gene: TRBD1
CDR3 DNA: TGTGCCACCAGCATCGAAGGGGGCCGAGGAGAAGAAAAACTGTTTTTT
CDR3 protein: CATSIEGGRGEEKLFF

V gene: TRBV27
J gene: TRBJ2-7
clone size: -
D gene: -
CDR3 DNA: TGTGCCAGCAGTTTAAATACAGGGAGTTACGAGCAGTACTTC
CDR3 protein: CASSLNTGSYEQYF

V gene: TRBV12-3/TRBV12-4
J gene: TRBJ2-3
clone size: few
D gene: -
CDR3 DNA: TGTGCCAGCAGGCGATTACAGGGCGCAGATACGCAGTATTTT
CDR3 protein: CASRRLQGADTQYF

V gene: TRBV4-3
J gene: TRBJ1-1
clone size: few
D gene: -
CDR3 DNA: TGCGCCAGCAGCCAAGCCTTCCGGGGCCCTGAAGCTTTCTTT
CDR3 protein: CASSQAFRGPEAFF

V gene: TRBV6-2/TRBV6-3
J gene: TRBJ2-7
clone size: -
D gene: TRBD2
CDR3 DNA: TGTGCCAGCAGACACTTGGCGGGGGGGTCCTACGAGCAGTACTTC
CDR3 protein: CASRHLAGGSYEQYF

V gene: TRBV12-3/TRBV12-4
J gene: TRBJ1-2
clone size: once
D gene: -
CDR3 DNA: TGTGCCAGCAGTTTGGGTCTAACCTTTGGCTACACCTTC
CDR3 protein: CASSLGLTFGYTF

V gene: TRBV6-5
J gene: TRBJ1-3
clone size: few
D gene: -
CDR3 DNA: TGTGCCAGCAGTATCGGAAACACCATATATTTT
CDR3 protein: CASSIGNTIYF

V gene: TRBV12-3/TRBV12-4
J gene: TRBJ1-6
clone size: -
D gene: -
CDR3 DNA: TGTGCCAGCAGTTTAGTCCGGGGGCAGGGTTCACCCCTCCACTTT
CDR3 protein: CASSLVRGQGSPLHF

V gene: TRBV20-1
J gene: TRBJ2-1
clone size: many
D gene: TRBD2
CDR3 DNA: TGCAGTGCTGCCCTAGCGGTTACATACAATGAGCAGTTCTTC
CDR3 protein: CSAALAVTYNEQFF

V gene: TRBV7-8
J gene: TRBJ2-7
clone size: few
D gene: TRBD2
CDR3 DNA: TGTGCCAGCAGCTGGGGACTAGCGCCCACCTACGAGCAGTACTTC
CDR3 protein: CASSWGLAPTYEQYF

V gene: TRBV19
J gene: TRBJ2-6
clone size: few
D gene: TRBD1
CDR3 DNA: TGTGCCAGCGAACAGGGGGCTGGGGCCAACGTCCTGACTTTC
CDR3 protein: CASEQGAGANVLTF

V gene: TRBV20-1
J gene: TRBJ2-7
clone size: few
D gene: -
CDR3 DNA: TGCAGTGCTAGATTGACGGGGGCGTCCTACGAGCAGTACTTC
CDR3 protein: CSARLTGASYEQYF

V gene: TRBV20-1
J gene: TRBJ2-2
clone size: -
D gene: -
CDR3 DNA: TGCAGTGCTAGATGGGTGGTGGAAGAGGGCACCGGGGAGCTGTTTTTT
CDR3 protein: CSARWVVEEGTGELFF

V gene: TRBV9
J gene: TRBJ2-2
clone size: -
D gene: -
CDR3 DNA: TGTGCCAGCGGGATGCGGGAACTGGGCGGGGAGCTGTTTTTT
CDR3 protein: CASGMRELGGELFF

V gene: TRBV20-1
J gene: TRBJ1-4
clone size: -
D gene: -
CDR3 DNA: TGCAGTGCTTCAAGGTTTGGGGAAAAACTGTTTTTT
CDR3 protein: CSASRFGEKLFF

V gene: TRBV19
J gene: TRBJ2-1
clone size: few
D gene: -
CDR3 DNA: TGTGCCAGTAGTATGAGGCAGAAGACCAATGAGCAGTTCTTC
CDR3 protein: CASSMRQKTNEQFF

V gene: TRBV9
J gene: TRBJ2-2
clone size: many
D gene: TRBD1
CDR3 DNA: TGTGCCAGCAGCACTGACAGGGGAAGCACCGGGGAGCTGTTTTTT
CDR3 protein: CASSTDRGSTGELFF

V gene: TRBV27
J gene: TRBJ2-7
clone size: few
D gene: TRBD2
CDR3 DNA: TGTGCCAGCAGTCCCCTCGAGAGCGGGGTCCTCTACGAGCAGTACTTC
CDR3 protein: CASSPLESGVLYEQYF

V gene: TRBV20-1
J gene: TRBJ1-1
clone size: few
D gene: -
CDR3 DNA: TGCAGTGCTAGGTCTTCCGGGACGCAAGCTGAAGCTTTCTTT
CDR3 protein: CSARSSGTQAEAFF